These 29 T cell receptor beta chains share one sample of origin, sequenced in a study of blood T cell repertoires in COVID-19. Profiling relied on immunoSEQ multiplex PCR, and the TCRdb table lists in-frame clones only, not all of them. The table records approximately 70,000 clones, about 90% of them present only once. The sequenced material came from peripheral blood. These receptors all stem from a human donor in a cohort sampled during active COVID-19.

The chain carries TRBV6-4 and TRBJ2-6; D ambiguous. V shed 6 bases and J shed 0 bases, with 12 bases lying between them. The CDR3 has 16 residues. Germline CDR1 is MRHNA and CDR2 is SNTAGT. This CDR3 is CASRRGSASGANVLTF. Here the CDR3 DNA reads TGTGCCAGCAGACGCGGAAGTGCCTCTGGGGCCAACGTCCTGACTTTC.

The CDR3 DNA reads TGTGCCAGCAGCTTAGGCCGGTCACCCCTCCACTTT. Protein sequence: CASSLGRSPLHF. The gene calls are TRBV7-9 and TRBJ1-6; no firm D call. The CDR3 consists of 12 residues. Trimming shortened V by 1 base and J by 10 bases, and 5 bases separated the two germline ends. The germline V gene has CDR1 SEHNR and CDR2 FQNEAQ (reference sequence).

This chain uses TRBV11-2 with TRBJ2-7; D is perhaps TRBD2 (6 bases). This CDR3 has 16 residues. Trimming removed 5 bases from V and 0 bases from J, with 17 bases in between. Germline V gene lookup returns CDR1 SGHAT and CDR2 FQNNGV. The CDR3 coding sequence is TGTGCCAGCAGCCCGACGGAGGCGGGGACCTCCTACGAGCAGTACTTC. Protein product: CASSPTEAGTSYEQYF.

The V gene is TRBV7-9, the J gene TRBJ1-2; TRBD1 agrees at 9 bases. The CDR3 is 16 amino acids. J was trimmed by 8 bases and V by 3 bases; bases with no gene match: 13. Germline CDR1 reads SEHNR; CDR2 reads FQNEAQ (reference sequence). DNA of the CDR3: TGTGCCAGCAGCTTCGCGATTACAGGGGGCCACGGGGGCTACACCTTC. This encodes CASSFAITGGHGGYTF.

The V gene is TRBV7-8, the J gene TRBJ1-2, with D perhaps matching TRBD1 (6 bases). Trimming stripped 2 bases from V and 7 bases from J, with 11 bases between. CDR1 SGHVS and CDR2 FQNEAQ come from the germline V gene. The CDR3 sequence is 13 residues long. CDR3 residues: CASSLKQGSGYTF. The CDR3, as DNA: TGTGCCAGCAGCTTAAAACAGGGAAGTGGCTACACCTTC.

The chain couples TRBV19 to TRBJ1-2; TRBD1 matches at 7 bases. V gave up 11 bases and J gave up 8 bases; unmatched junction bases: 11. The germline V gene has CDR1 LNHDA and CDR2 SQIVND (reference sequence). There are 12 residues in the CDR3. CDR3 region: CAGKTGSGGYTF. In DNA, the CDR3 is TGTGCCGGCAAGACAGGGTCGGGAGGCTACACCTTC.

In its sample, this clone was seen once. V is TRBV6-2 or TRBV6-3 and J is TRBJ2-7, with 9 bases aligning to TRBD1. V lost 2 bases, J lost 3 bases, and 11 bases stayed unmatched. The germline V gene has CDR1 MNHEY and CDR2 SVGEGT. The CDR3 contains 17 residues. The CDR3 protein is CASSYRGQGVGYYEQYF. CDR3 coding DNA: TGTGCCAGCAGTTACAGGGGACAGGGAGTAGGATACTACGAGCAGTACTTC.

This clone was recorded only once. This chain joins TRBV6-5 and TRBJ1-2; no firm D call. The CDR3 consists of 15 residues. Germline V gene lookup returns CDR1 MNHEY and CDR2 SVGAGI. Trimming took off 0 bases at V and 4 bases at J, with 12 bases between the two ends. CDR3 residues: CASSYSFPGIYGYTF. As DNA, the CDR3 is TGTGCCAGCAGTTACTCGTTCCCCGGGATCTATGGCTACACCTTC.

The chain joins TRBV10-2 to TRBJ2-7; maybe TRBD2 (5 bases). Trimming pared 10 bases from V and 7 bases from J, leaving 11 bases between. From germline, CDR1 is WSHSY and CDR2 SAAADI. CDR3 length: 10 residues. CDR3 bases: TGCGCCACCGGGGTCGCGGAGCAGTACTTC. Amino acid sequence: CATGVAEQYF.

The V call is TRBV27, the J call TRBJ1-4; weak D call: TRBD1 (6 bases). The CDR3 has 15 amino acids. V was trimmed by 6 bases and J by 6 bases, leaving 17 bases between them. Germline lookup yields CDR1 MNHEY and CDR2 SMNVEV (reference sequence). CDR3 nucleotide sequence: TGTGCCAGCAGCCTCACAGGGTCCTACCATGAAAAACTGTTTTTT. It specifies CASSLTGSYHEKLFF.

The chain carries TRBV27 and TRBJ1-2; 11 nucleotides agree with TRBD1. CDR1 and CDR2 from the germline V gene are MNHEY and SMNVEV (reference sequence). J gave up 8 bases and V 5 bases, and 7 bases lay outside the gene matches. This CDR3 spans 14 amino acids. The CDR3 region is CASSPGTGGRGYTF. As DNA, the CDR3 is TGTGCCAGCAGTCCCGGGACAGGGGGTCGGGGCTACACCTTC.

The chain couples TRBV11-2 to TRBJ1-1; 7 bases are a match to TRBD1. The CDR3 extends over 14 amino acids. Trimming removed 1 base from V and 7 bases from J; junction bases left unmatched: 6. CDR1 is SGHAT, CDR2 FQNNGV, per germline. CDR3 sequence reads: CASSLVGRGSEAFF. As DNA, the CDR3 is TGTGCCAGCAGCTTAGTAGGCAGGGGGAGTGAAGCTTTCTTT.

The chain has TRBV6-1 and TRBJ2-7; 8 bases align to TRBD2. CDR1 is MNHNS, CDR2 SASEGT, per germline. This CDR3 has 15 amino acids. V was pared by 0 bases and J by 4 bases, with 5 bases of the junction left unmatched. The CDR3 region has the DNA TGTGCCAGCAGTGAAGCTCCGGGGGGGGTATACGAGCAGTACTTC. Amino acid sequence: CASSEAPGGVYEQYF.

The DNA of the CDR3 is TGTGCCAGCAGCTTATATCGGGGGGGGCACTGGGGGAACTATGGCTACACCTTC. It codes for CASSLYRGGHWGNYGYTF. The chain couples TRBV7-8 to TRBJ1-2; D is possibly TRBD1 (6 bases). V lost 2 bases and J lost 2, with 21 bases in between. The V gene's germline CDR1 is SGHVS and CDR2 FQNEAQ. This CDR3 has 18 amino acids.

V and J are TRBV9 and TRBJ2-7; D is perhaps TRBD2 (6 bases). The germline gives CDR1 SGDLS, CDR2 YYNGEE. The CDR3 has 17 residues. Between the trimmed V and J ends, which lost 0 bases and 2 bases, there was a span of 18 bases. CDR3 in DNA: TGTGCCAGCAGCGTAGCCCCGCGGGGCGAGGGCGCCTACGAGCAGTACTTC. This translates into CASSVAPRGEGAYEQYF.

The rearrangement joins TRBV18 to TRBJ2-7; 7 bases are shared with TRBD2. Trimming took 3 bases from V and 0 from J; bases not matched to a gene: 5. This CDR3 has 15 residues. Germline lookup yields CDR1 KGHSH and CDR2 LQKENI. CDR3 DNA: TGTGCCAGCTCACCGGGCGGGGGACCCTCCTACGAGCAGTACTTC. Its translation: CASSPGGGPSYEQYF. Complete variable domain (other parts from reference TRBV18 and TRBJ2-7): NAGVMQNPRHLVRRRGQEARLRCSPMKGHSHVYWYRQLPEEGLKFMVYLQKENIIDESGMPKERFSAEFPKEGPSILRIQQVVRGDSAAYFCASSPGGGPSYEQYFGPGTRLTVT.

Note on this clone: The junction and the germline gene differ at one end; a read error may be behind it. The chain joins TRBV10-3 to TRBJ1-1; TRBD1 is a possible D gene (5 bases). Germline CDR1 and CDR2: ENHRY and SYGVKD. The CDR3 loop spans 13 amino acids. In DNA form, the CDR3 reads TGTGCCATCAGGGGGGGTGTGAAGACTGAAGCTTTCTTT. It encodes CAIRGGVKTEAFF.

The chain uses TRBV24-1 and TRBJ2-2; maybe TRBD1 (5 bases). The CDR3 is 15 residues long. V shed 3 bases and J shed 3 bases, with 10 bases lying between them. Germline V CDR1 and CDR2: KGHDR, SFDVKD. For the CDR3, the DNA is TGTGCCACCAGTGATAAGGGGATGGACACCGGGGAGCTGTTTTTT. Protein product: CATSDKGMDTGELFF.

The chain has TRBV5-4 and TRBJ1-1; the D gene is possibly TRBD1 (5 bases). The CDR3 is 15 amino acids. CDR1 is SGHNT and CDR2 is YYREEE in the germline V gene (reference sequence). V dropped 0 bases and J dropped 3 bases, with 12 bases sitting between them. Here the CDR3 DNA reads TGTGCCAGCAGCTTGGGAAGGGGCGAGTACACTGAAGCTTTCTTT. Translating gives CASSLGRGEYTEAFF.

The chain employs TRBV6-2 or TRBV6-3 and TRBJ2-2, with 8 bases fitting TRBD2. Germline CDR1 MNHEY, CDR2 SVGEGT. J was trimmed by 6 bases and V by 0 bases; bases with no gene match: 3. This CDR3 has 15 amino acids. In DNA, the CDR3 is TGTGCCAGCAGTTACTCGGGACTAGTCTCCGGGGAGCTGTTTTTT. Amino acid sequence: CASSYSGLVSGELFF.

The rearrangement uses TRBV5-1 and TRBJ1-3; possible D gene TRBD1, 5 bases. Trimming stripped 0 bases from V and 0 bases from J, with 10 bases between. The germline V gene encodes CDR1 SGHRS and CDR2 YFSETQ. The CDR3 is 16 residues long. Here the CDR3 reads CASSLETDSSGNTIYF. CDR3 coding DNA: TGCGCCAGCAGCTTGGAAACAGACAGCTCTGGAAACACCATATATTTT. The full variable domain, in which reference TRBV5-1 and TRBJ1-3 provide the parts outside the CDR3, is KAGVTQTPRYLIKTRGQQVTLSCSPISGHRSVSWYQQTPGQGLQFLFEYFSETQRNKGNFPGRFSGRQFSNSRSEMNVSTLELGDSALYLCASSLETDSSGNTIYFGEGSWLTVV.

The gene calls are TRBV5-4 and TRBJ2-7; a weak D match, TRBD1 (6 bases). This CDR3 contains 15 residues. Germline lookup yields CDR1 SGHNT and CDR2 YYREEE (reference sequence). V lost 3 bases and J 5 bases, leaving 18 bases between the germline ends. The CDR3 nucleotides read TGTGCCAGCAGCTATGAAGACAGGTTGGCCCACGAGCAGTACTTC. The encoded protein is CASSYEDRLAHEQYF.

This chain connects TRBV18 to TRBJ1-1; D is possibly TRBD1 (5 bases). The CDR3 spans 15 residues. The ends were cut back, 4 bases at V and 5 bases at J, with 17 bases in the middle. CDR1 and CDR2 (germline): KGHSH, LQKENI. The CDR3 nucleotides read TGTGCCAGCTCACTCCGACCCGGGGGTAGGACTGAAGCTTTCTTT. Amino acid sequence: CASSLRPGGRTEAFF.

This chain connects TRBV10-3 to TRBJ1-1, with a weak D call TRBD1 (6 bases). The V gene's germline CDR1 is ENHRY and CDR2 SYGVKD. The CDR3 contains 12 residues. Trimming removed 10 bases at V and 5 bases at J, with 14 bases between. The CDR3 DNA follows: TGTGCCACCGGCCCTAGGGGGACTGAAGCTTTCTTT. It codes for CATGPRGTEAFF.

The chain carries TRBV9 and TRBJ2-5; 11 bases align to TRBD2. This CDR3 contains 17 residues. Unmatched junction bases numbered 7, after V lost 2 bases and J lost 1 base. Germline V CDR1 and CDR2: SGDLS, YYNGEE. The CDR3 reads CASSVYSGGAPQETQYF. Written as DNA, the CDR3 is TGTGCCAGCAGCGTGTATAGCGGGGGGGCCCCCCAAGAGACCCAGTACTTC.

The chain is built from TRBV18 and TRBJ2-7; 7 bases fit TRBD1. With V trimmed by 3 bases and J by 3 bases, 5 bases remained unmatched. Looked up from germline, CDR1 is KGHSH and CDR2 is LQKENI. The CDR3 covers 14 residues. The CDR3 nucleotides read TGTGCCAGCTCACCGGGGACAGCCGGCTACGAGCAGTACTTC. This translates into CASSPGTAGYEQYF.

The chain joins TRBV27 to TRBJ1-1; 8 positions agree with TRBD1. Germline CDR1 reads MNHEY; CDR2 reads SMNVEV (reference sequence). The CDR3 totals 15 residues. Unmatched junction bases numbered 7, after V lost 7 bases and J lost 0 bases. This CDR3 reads CASTPGQGLNTEAFF. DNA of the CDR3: TGTGCCAGCACCCCTGGACAGGGTTTGAACACTGAAGCTTTCTTT.

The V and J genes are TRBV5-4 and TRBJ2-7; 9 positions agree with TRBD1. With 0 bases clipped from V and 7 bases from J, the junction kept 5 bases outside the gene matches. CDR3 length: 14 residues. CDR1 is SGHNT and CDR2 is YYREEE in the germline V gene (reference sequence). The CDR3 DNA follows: TGTGCCAGCAGCTTGGCGGGGACAGGGCGGGAGCAGTACTTC. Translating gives CASSLAGTGREQYF.

The CDR3 DNA is TGTGCCAGCAGCTTGGTTCGCGCAGGGGCAAGGCTGGCAGCTTTCTTT. This codes for CASSLVRAGARLAAFF. The V and J genes are TRBV7-2 and TRBJ1-1, with D perhaps matching TRBD1 (6 bases). The germline V and J ends were trimmed by 3 bases and 10 bases, with 24 bases remaining between them. Germline V lookup: CDR1 SGHTA, CDR2 FQGNSA. There are 16 residues in the CDR3.